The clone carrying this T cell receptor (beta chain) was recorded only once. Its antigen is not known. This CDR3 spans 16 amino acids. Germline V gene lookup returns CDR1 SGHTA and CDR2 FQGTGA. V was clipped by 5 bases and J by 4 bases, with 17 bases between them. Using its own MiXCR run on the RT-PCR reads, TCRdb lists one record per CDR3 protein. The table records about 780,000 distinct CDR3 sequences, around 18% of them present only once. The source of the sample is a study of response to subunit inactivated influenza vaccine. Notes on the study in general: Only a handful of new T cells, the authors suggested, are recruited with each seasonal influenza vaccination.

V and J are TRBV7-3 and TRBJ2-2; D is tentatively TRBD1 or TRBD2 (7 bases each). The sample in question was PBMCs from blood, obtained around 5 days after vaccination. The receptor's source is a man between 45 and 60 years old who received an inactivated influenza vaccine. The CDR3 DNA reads TGTGCCAGCAGCCCTAGGGGGCGGGAGAGCACCGGGGAGCTGTTTTTT. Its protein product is CASSPRGRESTGELFF.